The clone carrying this T cell receptor (beta chain) was recorded a few times. The antigen remains undetermined. This record belongs to a study of blood T cells in healthy people across ages. Study-wide points: Older age coincided with a roughly linear decline in TCR beta diversity per million T cells. The donors' CMV status was not determined, possibly confounding changes in expanded clonotypes.

The authors ran a second PCR of 7 to 11 cycles using a sample-barcoded 5' primer and a J-beta primer mix. In TCRdb, the 5' RACE reads were re-called with MiXCR into one record per CDR3 protein. The top ten hold under 20% of the sample, which has about 1 million distinct CDR3 sequences, more than 35% seen once. The study isolated at least 6.5 million PBMCs from each sample. This clonotype originated in a woman between 55 and 75 years old in good health. The material sequenced was blood.

The CDR3 DNA follows: TGCGCCAGCAGCCCCGGATATAGCACAGATACGCAGTATTTT. The encoded protein is CASSPGYSTDTQYF. The gene calls are TRBV5-1 and TRBJ2-3; D not certain. Germline-derived CDR1 and CDR2 are SGHRS and YFSETQ. V was pared by 4 bases and J by 0 bases, with 9 bases between. This CDR3 is 14 amino acids long.